Listed here are 24 T cell receptor beta chains from one sample, sequenced in a study of T cells in Graves' hyperthyroidism and ophthalmopathy (dated by TCRdb to the late 2010s). The library came from multiplex PCR. The instrument given in TCRdb is Illumina HiSeq 2000. TCR beta CDR3 regions were amplified from RNA transcripts. The TCR CDR3 was subjected to a first round of RT-PCR using the HTBI primer set and the Qiagen OneStep RT-PCR kit. TCRdb reworked the public reads: Q25 trimming with fastp, MiXCR clone assembly, productive beta chains retained. Every distinct CDR3 protein forms one entry, paired with its most common genes and DNA. The sample profile shows a few hundred thousand distinct CDR3 sequences; around a fifth of them were found once. The ten most abundant clones make up about 49% of the sample. The sequenced sample was blood. Receptor source: a woman aged 70-85 years with Graves' ophthalmopathy.

This clonotype was seen repeatedly, ten times or more. The chain carries TRBV10-3 and TRBJ2-1; no clear D gene. The germline V gene encodes CDR1 ENHRY and CDR2 SYGVKD. Trimming removed 5 bases at V and 0 bases at J, with 5 bases between. The CDR3 is 13 residues long. The CDR3 coding sequence is TGTGCCATCAGTCGGAGCTCCTACAATGAGCAGTTCTTC. This sequence encodes CAISRSSYNEQFF.

This clonotype was recorded a few times. This sequence joins TRBV6-2 or TRBV6-3 and TRBJ2-1; tentatively, D is TRBD1 or TRBD2 (5 bases each). Trimming stripped 0 bases from V and 2 bases from J, with 11 bases between. The CDR3 length is 16 residues. Germline-derived CDR1 and CDR2 are MNHEY and SVGEGT. CDR3 in amino acids: CASSYSGDPAYNEQFF. For the CDR3, the DNA is TGTGCCAGCAGTTACTCGGGGGACCCAGCCTACAATGAGCAGTTCTTC.

This clonotype was counted only a few times. The genes are TRBV28 and TRBJ1-5; D is unclear. Per germline, CDR1 MDHEN and CDR2 SYDVKM. V was shortened by 7 bases and J by 5 bases, with 6 bases between the two germline ends. CDR3 length: 11 amino acids. The CDR3 loop reads CASNSDQPQHF. The DNA of the CDR3 is TGTGCCAGCAATTCCGATCAGCCCCAGCATTTT. The full variable domain, with the rest looked up from reference TRBV28 and TRBJ1-5, is DVKVTQSSRYLVKRTGEKVFLECVQDMDHENMFWYRQDPGLGLRLIYFSYDVKMKEKGDIPEGYSVSREKKERFSLILESASTNQTSMYLCASNSDQPQHFGDGTRLSIL.

There are a few counts of this clonotype. This chain's CDR3 is CASSDRGMEPQHF. CDR3 DNA: TGTGCCAGTAGTGACAGGGGGATGGAGCCCCAGCATTTT. The V and J genes are TRBV19 and TRBJ1-5, with TRBD1 matching 9 bases. Germline CDR1 is LNHDA and CDR2 is SQIVND (reference sequence). This CDR3 region has 13 residues. V shed 5 bases and J 8 bases; nucleotides not matched to a gene: 4.

The V call is TRBV30, the J call TRBJ1-5, with 11 nucleotides matching TRBD1. Germline V CDR1 and CDR2: GTSNPN, SVGIG (reference sequence). With 1 base clipped from V and 7 bases from J, the junction kept 9 bases outside the gene matches. This CDR3 has 16 residues. The DNA of the CDR3 is TGTGCCTGGAGTGCTGGACAGGGGGCATTGGGACAGCCCCAGCATTTT. Translated: CAWSAGQGALGQPQHF.

Of note for this clonotype: A clone one base away is much larger, so this may be a read error. CDR3 in amino acids: CASSSYPADHQGNEQFF. As DNA, the CDR3 is TGCGCCAGCAGCTCCTACCCAGCGGACCATCAGGGAAATGAGCAGTTCTTC. The gene calls are TRBV5-1 and TRBJ2-1; TRBD1 or TRBD2 may be the D gene (5 bases each). This CDR3 is 17 amino acids long. Trimming took off 3 bases at V and 7 bases at J, with 23 bases between the two ends. Germline CDR1 is SGHRS and CDR2 is YFSETQ. The variable domain in full, with the rest retrieved from reference TRBV5-1 and TRBJ2-1, is KAGVTQTPRYLIKTRGQQVTLSCSPISGHRSVSWYQQTPGQGLQFLFEYFSETQRNKGNFPGRFSGRQFSNSRSEMNVSTLELGDSALYLCASSSYPADHQGNEQFFGPGTRLTVL.

The V gene is TRBV30, the J gene TRBJ1-2; 12 bases are a match to TRBD1. Germline V lookup: CDR1 GTSNPN, CDR2 SVGIG (reference sequence). CDR3 length: 14 residues. Trimming removed 5 bases from V and 8 bases from J; junction bases left unmatched: 9. CDR3 protein: CAWAPGQGAWGYTF. The DNA for the CDR3 is TGTGCCTGGGCCCCGGGACAGGGGGCCTGGGGCTACACCTTC. Looking up the rest from reference TRBV30 and TRBJ1-2 gives the full variable domain: SQTIHQWPATLVQPVGSPLSLECTVEGTSNPNLYWYRQAAGRGLQLLFYSVGIGQISSEVPQNLSASRPQDRQFILSSKKLLLSDSGFYLCAWAPGQGAWGYTFGSGTRLTVV.

This rearrangement joins TRBV5-1 to TRBJ2-3; D is uncertain. The CDR3 contains 14 residues. V lost 3 bases and J lost 3, with 11 bases in between. Germline CDR1 SGHRS, CDR2 YFSETQ. The CDR3, as DNA: TGCGCCAGCAGCTCTCGGATCTTGACAGATACGCAGTATTTT. The encoded protein is CASSSRILTDTQYF.

This sequence joins TRBV30 and TRBJ1-4; the match to TRBD1 covers 7 bases. Germline V gives CDR1 GTSNPN, CDR2 SVGIG (reference sequence). The CDR3 totals 14 residues. Trimming took 4 bases from V and 6 from J; bases not matched to a gene: 8. The CDR3, as DNA: TGTGCCTGGAAGGGGGACAGCCCGGATGAAAAACTGTTTTTT. Residues: CAWKGDSPDEKLFF.

The chain joins TRBV20-1 to TRBJ2-7; 7 positions match TRBD1. The CDR3 totals 14 residues. J lost 8 bases, V lost 4 bases, and 14 bases had no gene match. Germline V gives CDR1 DFQATT, CDR2 SNEGSKA (reference sequence). The CDR3 region has the DNA TGCAGTGCTACAGACAGGGATCTGGATGCGAAGCAGTACTTC. It is translated as CSATDRDLDAKQYF.

At least ten counts were recorded for this clonotype. This chain links TRBV28 with TRBJ2-3; weak D call: TRBD1 (6 bases). Germline V gives CDR1 MDHEN, CDR2 SYDVKM. The CDR3 totals 15 residues. Trimming left V 5 bases short and J 4 bases short, with 16 bases between. The chain's CDR3 is CASSRGGHPPDTQYF. The DNA for the CDR3 is TGTGCCAGCAGTAGAGGGGGACACCCACCAGATACGCAGTATTTT.

This clonotype was observed a handful of times. V and J are TRBV7-9 and TRBJ1-2; 8 bases map to TRBD1. V was pared by 5 bases and J by 3 bases, with 14 bases of the junction left unmatched. Germline loops: CDR1 SEHNR, CDR2 FQNEAQ (reference sequence). The CDR3 totals 17 residues. CDR3 sequence (DNA): TGTGCCAGCAGCCAAGACGGATGGGACAGGAGTTACTATGGCTACACCTTC. This sequence encodes CASSQDGWDRSYYGYTF.

The rearrangement joins TRBV5-1 to TRBJ2-7; D is uncertain. Germline CDR1 and CDR2: SGHRS and YFSETQ. The CDR3 is made up of 14 amino acids. Trimming pared 5 bases from V and 0 bases from J, leaving 12 bases between. CDR3 nucleotides: TGCGCCAGCAGGGTGGGCGGAAGCTCCTACGAGCAGTACTTC. As protein: CASRVGGSSYEQYF.

CDR3 loop: CASSNGGWQYF. The CDR3 DNA follows: TGTGCCAGCAGCAACGGAGGATGGCAGTACTTC. The chain is built from TRBV5-6 and TRBJ2-7; a weak D match, TRBD2 (5 bases). Looked up from germline, CDR1 is SGHDT and CDR2 is YYEEEE. The CDR3 length is 11 residues. With 4 bases removed from V and 9 bases from J, the gap between germline ends came to 11 bases. The entire variable domain, with the rest obtained from reference TRBV5-6 and TRBJ2-7, is as follows: DAGVTQSPTHLIKTRGQQVTLRCSPKSGHDTVSWYQQALGQGPQFIFQYYEEEERQRGNFPDRFSGHQFPNYSSELNVNALLLGDSALYLCASSNGGWQYFGPGTRLTVT.

This clonotype showed up just a few times. The V call is TRBV28, the J call TRBJ1-5, with TRBD1 matching 12 bases. The trim removed 11 bases at V and 8 bases at J, leaving 10 bases unmatched. The germline V gene encodes CDR1 MDHEN and CDR2 SYDVKM. The CDR3 consists of 14 residues. This CDR3 is CAGRDRGLREPQHF. Here the CDR3 DNA reads TGTGCCGGCCGGGACAGGGGGCTTAGGGAGCCCCAGCATTTT.

This clonotype turned up a few times. V usage is TRBV11-2 and J usage is TRBJ1-4; 7 bases align to TRBD1. The trim removed 5 bases at V and 4 bases at J, leaving 4 bases unmatched. Germline loops: CDR1 SGHAT, CDR2 FQNNGV. This CDR3 contains 14 residues. The CDR3 reads CASSRGQVNEKLFF. In DNA form, the CDR3 reads TGTGCCAGCAGCCGTGGACAGGTTAATGAAAAACTGTTTTTT.

The rearrangement uses TRBV27 and TRBJ2-2; no firm D call. This CDR3 spans 15 amino acids. V was shortened by 6 bases and J by 0 bases, with 11 bases between the two germline ends. The germline gives CDR1 MNHEY, CDR2 SMNVEV (reference sequence). CDR3 coding DNA: TGTGCCAGCAGCCGTTACCTAGCGAACACCGGGGAGCTGTTTTTT. This gives the protein CASSRYLANTGELFF.

The chain couples TRBV5-1 to TRBJ2-7; perhaps TRBD1 as D (5 bases). V lost 1 base, J lost 0 bases, and 8 bases lay in between. CDR3 length: 14 residues. CDR1 is SGHRS and CDR2 is YFSETQ in the germline V gene. Written as DNA, the CDR3 is TGCGCCAGCAGCTTGCACAGGCTCTCCTACGAGCAGTACTTC. This sequence encodes CASSLHRLSYEQYF.

This clonotype was picked up one time. The chain recombines TRBV27 with TRBJ1-1, with D unclear. In germline, CDR1 is MNHEY, CDR2 SMNVEV (reference sequence). This CDR3 region has 15 residues. V was shortened by 5 bases and J by 4 bases, with 17 bases between the two germline ends. CDR3 loop: CASSHIRAVPTEAFF. In nucleotides, the CDR3 is TGTGCCAGCAGTCACATTAGGGCGGTTCCCACTGAAGCTTTCTTT.

This clonotype was seen more than once but under ten times. The V and J genes are TRBV28 and TRBJ2-1, with TRBD1 matching 9 bases. Germline V gene sequence: CDR1 MDHEN, CDR2 SYDVKM. CDR3 length: 17 residues. Losses at the gene ends were 5 bases for V and 6 bases for J; bases not matched to a gene: 14. The CDR3 loop reads CASSDPTGTGPRNEQFF. The DNA for the CDR3 is TGTGCCAGCAGTGATCCCACCGGGACAGGGCCACGCAATGAGCAGTTCTTC. Full variable domain (rest looked up from reference TRBV28 and TRBJ2-1): DVKVTQSSRYLVKRTGEKVFLECVQDMDHENMFWYRQDPGLGLRLIYFSYDVKMKEKGDIPEGYSVSREKKERFSLILESASTNQTSMYLCASSDPTGTGPRNEQFFGPGTRLTVL.

This clonotype was detected a few times. The chain couples TRBV11-2 to TRBJ1-2; 7 bases agree with TRBD1. This CDR3 has 15 amino acids. Per germline, CDR1 SGHAT and CDR2 FQNNGV. Trimming cost V 1 base and J 4 bases; bases outside gene matches: 6. CDR3 nucleotides: TGTGCCAGCAGCTTAGTGGTGACAGGGAGCTATGGCTACACCTTC. This codes for CASSLVVTGSYGYTF.

The genes are TRBV18 and TRBJ2-1; maybe TRBD1 (7 bases). V shed 3 bases and J shed 12 bases, with 15 bases lying between them. The CDR3 has 13 residues. Per germline, CDR1 KGHSH and CDR2 LQKENI. The CDR3: CASSPSQGGRQFF. CDR3 DNA sequence: TGTGCCAGCTCACCCTCGCAGGGGGGAAGGCAGTTCTTC.

Ten or more counts support this clonotype. The J gene is TRBJ1-1, the V gene TRBV6-5; 8 bases agree with TRBD1. J lost 4 bases, V lost 2 bases, and 9 bases had no gene match. Germline CDR1 MNHEY, CDR2 SVGAGI. This CDR3 contains 16 residues. The CDR3 DNA sequence: TGTGCCAGCAGTTACGGCAGGGGGCGTGGAGTCACTGAAGCTTTCTTT. Its protein product is CASSYGRGRGVTEAFF.

This clonotype was seen only a few times. The V and J genes are TRBV30 and TRBJ1-1; D is uncertain. Germline V gene sequence: CDR1 GTSNPN, CDR2 SVGIG (reference sequence). This CDR3 spans 13 amino acids. The V end lost 1 base, the J end lost 1 base, and 7 bases lay between the germline ends. For the CDR3, the DNA is TGTGCCTGGAGTGCCTCTAGGAACACTGAAGCTTTCTTT. Its translation: CAWSASRNTEAFF. The full variable domain, its missing parts supplied by reference TRBV30 and TRBJ1-1, is SQTIHQWPATLVQPVGSPLSLECTVEGTSNPNLYWYRQAAGRGLQLLFYSVGIGQISSEVPQNLSASRPQDRQFILSSKKLLLSDSGFYLCAWSASRNTEAFFGQGTRLTVV.